This passage covers 24 T cell receptor beta chains from one sample sequenced in a study of blood T cells in healthy people across ages. Combining a sample-barcoded 5' primer with a J-beta primer mix, a second PCR ran for roughly 6 to 12 cycles. In TCRdb, the 5' RACE reads were re-called with MiXCR into one record per CDR3 protein. The data contain some 750,000 distinct CDR3 sequences, 22% of them singletons. Specimen: blood. These receptor sequences come from a man aged 70-80 years in good health.

V gene TRBV27 combines with J gene TRBJ1-2; 8 nucleotides match TRBD1. With 5 bases clipped from V and 8 bases from J, the junction kept 10 bases outside the gene matches. Germline CDR1 reads MNHEY; CDR2 reads SMNVEV (reference sequence). This CDR3 spans 14 amino acids. The CDR3 DNA sequence: TGTGCCAGCAGTACAGGGGGTCGGATTAGGGGCTACACCTTC. It yields the protein CASSTGGRIRGYTF.

This chain connects TRBV7-8 to TRBJ2-2; 12 bases are a match to TRBD2. Germline V gene data show CDR1 as SGHVS and CDR2 as FQNEAQ. The trim removed 7 bases at V and 6 bases at J, leaving 18 bases unmatched. The CDR3 is 19 residues long. The CDR3 bases are TGTGCCAGCACCTTGTTTACTAGCGGGAGGACCCGAAGCGCCGGGGAGCTGTTTTTT. Encoded protein: CASTLFTSGRTRSAGELFF.

This chain uses TRBV11-2 with TRBJ2-1; 7 positions agree with TRBD2. The CDR3 extends over 13 amino acids. Trimming took 3 bases from V and 9 from J; bases not matched to a gene: 5. Germline V lookup: CDR1 SGHAT, CDR2 FQNNGV. The CDR3 bases are TGTGCCAGCAGCTTGCCCGGGACTACTGAGCAGTTCTTC. Translated, it gives CASSLPGTTEQFF.

In this sample, this clonotype turned up a few times. The chain uses TRBV7-6 and TRBJ1-3; D gene uncertain. Between the trimmed V and J ends, which lost 5 bases and 0 bases, there was a span of 8 bases. Germline V gene lookup returns CDR1 SGHVS and CDR2 FNYEAQ. CDR3 length: 14 residues. The CDR3 region is CASSRFSSGNTIYF. The CDR3 DNA follows: TGTGCCAGCAGCCGTTTCAGCTCTGGAAACACCATATATTTT.

The V and J genes are TRBV20-1 and TRBJ1-2; D is perhaps TRBD1 (6 bases). With 0 bases removed from V and 1 base from J, the gap between germline ends came to 15 bases. Looked up from germline, CDR1 is DFQATT and CDR2 is SNEGSKA (reference sequence). The CDR3 contains 16 residues. The CDR3 DNA sequence: TGCAGTGCTAGAGACGGATCAACAGGGCATAACTATGGCTACACCTTC. Amino acids: CSARDGSTGHNYGYTF.

This clonotype was seen a few times. The CDR3 protein is CASSLDRGTPISYEQYF. The CDR3, as DNA: TGCGCCAGCAGCTTGGATAGGGGGACTCCGATCTCCTACGAGCAGTACTTC. V and J are TRBV5-1 and TRBJ2-5; D may be TRBD1 or TRBD2 (6 bases each). The DNA end lines up better with TRBJ2-7; the J call may be wrong. Germline values: CDR1 SGHRS, CDR2 YFSETQ. This CDR3 has 17 amino acids.

The V gene is TRBV7-9, the J gene TRBJ1-4; 7 nucleotides match TRBD1. The V and J ends lost 5 bases and 3 bases, in that order; junction bases with no gene match: 3. This CDR3 has 14 residues. Germline lookup yields CDR1 SEHNR and CDR2 FQNEAQ (reference sequence). The CDR3 sequence: CASSIDRANEKLFF. The CDR3 region has the DNA TGTGCCAGCAGCATCGACAGGGCTAATGAAAAACTGTTTTTT.

The gene calls are TRBV6-2 or TRBV6-3 and TRBJ2-7; TRBD1 agrees at 9 bases. Germline CDR1 reads MNHEY; CDR2 reads SVGEGT. V shed 1 base, J shed 7 bases, and the junction held 2 bases outside the gene matches. CDR3 size: 13 residues. The CDR3 loop is CASSYWTGVEQYF. In DNA, the CDR3 is TGTGCCAGCAGTTACTGGACAGGGGTGGAGCAGTACTTC.

The sample holds a few counts of this clonotype. CDR3 amino acids: CSASRTSGGLYTDTQYF. CDR3 in DNA: TGCAGTGCTTCGCGGACTAGCGGGGGGCTATACACAGATACGCAGTATTTT. The rearrangement links TRBV20-1 to TRBJ2-3; 14 nucleotides match TRBD2. This CDR3 comprises 17 residues. Germline CDR1 is DFQATT and CDR2 is SNEGSKA (reference sequence). V lost 5 bases to trimming and J lost 2 bases; unmatched junction nucleotides: 9.

This clonotype was recorded at least ten times. The DNA of the CDR3 is TGCGCCAGCAGCTTGGACAGGGGGACCTCCTACGAGCAGTACTTC. This translates into CASSLDRGTSYEQYF. The chain combines TRBV5-1 with TRBJ2-7; 8 bases line up with TRBD1. Germline V gives CDR1 SGHRS, CDR2 YFSETQ. The V and J ends lost 0 bases and 0 bases, in that order; junction bases with no gene match: 2. The CDR3 consists of 15 residues.

Many counts were recorded for this clonotype. The rearrangement links TRBV5-1 to TRBJ2-1, with 10 bases matching TRBD2. V trimming: 6 bases; J trimming: 0 bases; junction bases outside the gene matches: 3. Germline V gene data show CDR1 as SGHRS and CDR2 as YFSETQ. There are 15 residues in the CDR3. CDR3: CASKAGGSSYNEQFF. In DNA, the CDR3 is TGCGCCAGCAAAGCGGGAGGGAGCTCCTACAATGAGCAGTTCTTC.

The V and J genes are TRBV7-9 and TRBJ1-1; TRBD1 matches at 8 bases. The J segment lost 6 bases and the V segment lost 5 bases, leaving 11 bases of the junction unmatched. CDR3 length: 15 residues. Per germline, CDR1 SEHNR and CDR2 FQNEAQ (reference sequence). CDR3 DNA: TGTGCCAGCAGCGGCCGACAGGGGACCGGCCCTGAAGCTTTCTTT. It translates to CASSGRQGTGPEAFF.

This clonotype was counted a few times. This chain links TRBV6-5 with TRBJ2-4; D remains ambiguous. Germline values: CDR1 MNHEY, CDR2 SVGAGI. V was cut by 5 bases and J by 5 bases, with 4 bases left in between. The CDR3 consists of 11 residues. The CDR3 DNA reads as TGTGCCAGCAGTCGGGAAAACATTCAGTACTTC. Translated: CASSRENIQYF.

This clonotype was recorded once. The V gene is TRBV28, the J gene TRBJ2-7; 8 bases line up with TRBD2. This CDR3 comprises 15 residues. V was pared by 5 bases and J by 3 bases, with 9 bases of the junction left unmatched. Germline V gene sequence: CDR1 MDHEN, CDR2 SYDVKM. The CDR3 DNA sequence: TGTGCCAGCAGTCCCCTCCCCAGCGGGGGCTACGAGCAGTACTTC. Translation: CASSPLPSGGYEQYF.

This clonotype was picked up a small number of times. This chain uses TRBV5-1 with TRBJ2-3; 7 bases map to TRBD1. The CDR3 extends over 15 amino acids. Germline V gene data show CDR1 as SGHRS and CDR2 as YFSETQ. With V trimmed by 0 bases and J by 4 bases, 5 bases remained unmatched. CDR3 loop: CASSLVATGSDTQYF. The CDR3 DNA sequence: TGCGCCAGCAGCTTGGTCGCGACAGGGTCAGATACGCAGTATTTT.

The gene calls are TRBV14 and TRBJ1-1; tentatively, D is TRBD1 (5 bases). The CDR3 totals 13 residues. Germline V gene data show CDR1 as SGHDN and CDR2 as FVKESK. V lost 1 base and J 8 bases, leaving 11 bases between the germline ends. DNA for the CDR3: TGTGCCAGCAGCCAAGTGTACAGGACAGAAGCTTTCTTT. It specifies CASSQVYRTEAFF.

The sample holds a few counts of this clonotype. This chain joins TRBV18 and TRBJ2-5; tentative D call: TRBD2 (5 bases). The CDR3 is 13 residues long. In germline, CDR1 is KGHSH, CDR2 LQKENI. Trimming left V 1 base short and J 5 bases short, with 8 bases between. The CDR3 coding sequence is TGTGCCAGCTCACCACTTGAGCGGGAGACCCAGTACTTC. This gives the protein CASSPLERETQYF.

This clonotype was seen many times. CDR3 amino acids: CASSPTIRTGTQYF. CDR3 nucleotides: TGTGCCAGCAGCCCTACCATACGCACAGGGACGCAGTATTTT. This sequence joins TRBV7-8 and TRBJ2-3, with a possible D match to TRBD1 (6 bases). The ends were cut back, 5 bases at V and 9 bases at J, with 18 bases in the middle. The CDR3 runs to 14 residues. CDR1 is SGHVS, CDR2 FQNEAQ, per germline.

This clonotype was counted between two and nine times. The rearrangement links TRBV5-1 to TRBJ1-1; no firm D call. This CDR3 is 14 amino acids long. Germline lookup yields CDR1 SGHRS and CDR2 YFSETQ. Trimming left V 4 bases short and J 0 bases short, with 10 bases between. CDR3: CASSPRELNTEAFF. As DNA, the CDR3 is TGCGCCAGCAGCCCGAGGGAACTGAACACTGAAGCTTTCTTT.

V gene TRBV24-1 combines with J gene TRBJ2-5; 8 positions agree with TRBD1. CDR3 length: 14 amino acids. The J segment lost 4 bases and the V segment lost 5 bases, leaving 5 bases of the junction unmatched. Germline CDR1 reads KGHDR; CDR2 reads SFDVKD. Written as DNA, the CDR3 is TGTGCCACCAGTGCCGCAGACAGGGGAGAGACCCAGTACTTC. Translation: CATSAADRGETQYF.

This clonotype came up a few times. The V and J genes are TRBV7-2 and TRBJ2-3; 10 bases map to TRBD2. Germline CDR1 SGHTA, CDR2 FQGNSA. The CDR3 has 17 amino acids. Trimming removed 2 bases from V and 1 base from J; junction bases left unmatched: 6. The CDR3 loop is CASSLTASGRRTDTQYF. CDR3 nucleotides: TGTGCCAGCAGCTTAACGGCTAGCGGGAGACGCACAGATACGCAGTATTTT.

The gene calls are TRBV20-1 and TRBJ2-3; 7 nucleotides align to TRBD2. The germline CDR1 and CDR2 sequences are DFQATT and SNEGSKA (reference sequence). CDR3 length: 14 residues. The J segment lost 4 bases and the V segment lost 3 bases, leaving 7 bases of the junction unmatched. The CDR3: CSARREIFADTQYF. The CDR3 nucleotides are TGCAGTGCTAGGCGGGAGATTTTTGCAGATACGCAGTATTTT.

The rearrangement joins TRBV12-3 or TRBV12-4 to TRBJ1-1, with 8 bases aligning to TRBD1. J gave up 1 base and V 7 bases, and 5 bases lay outside the gene matches. The CDR3 has 14 amino acids. The chain's CDR3 is CASIITGGNTEAFF. As DNA, the CDR3 is TGTGCCAGCATTATTACAGGGGGGAACACTGAAGCTTTCTTT.

The chain combines TRBV6-2 or TRBV6-3 with TRBJ2-7; TRBD2 might be the D (6 bases). Trimming pared 4 bases from V and 1 base from J, leaving 11 bases between. CDR1 is MNHEY and CDR2 is SVGEGT in the germline V gene. This CDR3 region has 14 residues. The CDR3: CASSSPGGSYEQYV. CDR3 nucleotides: TGTGCCAGCAGTTCCCCTGGGGGGTCCTACGAGCAGTACGTC.